This T cell receptor beta chain is from a study of CD4 T cells in relation to SARS-CoV-2 and coronaviruses. CDR3 length: 16 residues. The germline V gene encodes CDR1 SGHRS and CDR2 YFSETQ. The V end was cut by 2 bases, the J end by 3 bases, with 18 bases between. A word on this clone: No antigen is known for it.

Repertoires were generated with immunoSEQ multiplex PCR, while TCRdb's copy carries only in-frame clones and drops some. Of roughly 30,000 clones listed, more than 60% are singletons. The sequenced sample was memory CD4+ T cells from PBMCs, cultured in vitro. The TCR comes from an adult with COVID-19. The chain couples TRBV5-1 to TRBJ2-7, with D possibly being TRBD1 or TRBD2 (6 bases each). This chain's CDR3 is CASSLNPGVRGYEQYF. Here the CDR3 DNA reads TGCGCCAGCAGCTTAAACCCGGGAGTCAGGGGCTACGAGCAGTACTTC.